These 23 T cell receptor beta chains share one sample of origin, sequenced in a study of graft-versus-host responses after intestinal transplantation. Generated by immunoSEQ multiplex PCR, the TCRdb table keeps only in-frame clones and is missing some. This sample has approximately 100,000 clones, with more than 75% found just once. This specimen was PBMCs, taken 255 days after intestinal transplant. These receptors were collected from a human patient who received an intestinal transplant, so some T cells may come from the graft donor.

This sequence joins TRBV30 and TRBJ1-1, with a possible D match to TRBD1 (5 bases). Germline CDR1 GTSNPN, CDR2 SVGIG (reference sequence). The CDR3 covers 15 residues. Deletions cut 3 bases from V and 0 bases from J, with 14 bases between. The CDR3 DNA reads TGTGCCTGGAGCCAGGGCCCGTTCATGAACACTGAAGCTTTCTTT. Translation gives CAWSQGPFMNTEAFF.

This chain uses TRBV5-4 with TRBJ2-2; D gene ambiguous. Germline assignment: CDR1 SGHNT and CDR2 YYREEE (reference sequence). Trimming cost V 6 bases and J 7 bases, with 16 bases left between them. CDR3 length equals 14 residues. The CDR3: CASTLNLAGGELFF. Written as DNA, the CDR3 is TGTGCCAGCACCCTGAATCTGGCCGGCGGGGAGCTGTTTTTT.

The V call is TRBV30, the J call TRBJ2-2; D gene uncertain. V was pared by 0 bases and J by 1 base, with 12 bases between. CDR1 GTSNPN and CDR2 SVGIG come from the germline V gene (reference sequence). There are 16 residues in the CDR3. The CDR3 region has the DNA TGTGCCTGGAGTGTACTGGAGTTGGTGAACACCGGGGAGCTGTTTTTT. It encodes CAWSVLELVNTGELFF.

This clone was detected a few times. The genes are TRBV15 and TRBJ1-4; D gene uncertain. This CDR3 is 15 amino acids long. V lost 0 bases and J 7 bases, leaving 12 bases between the germline ends. Germline lookup yields CDR1 LNHNV and CDR2 YYDKDF (reference sequence). This CDR3 is CATSRDLTASEKLFF. CDR3 nucleotides: TGTGCCACCAGCAGAGATTTGACGGCGAGTGAAAAACTGTTTTTT.

The CDR3 region has the DNA TGTGCCAGCAGCCAAGAGGAAGGGACACCGAATCAGCCCCAGCATTTT. It codes for CASSQEEGTPNQPQHF. The chain has TRBV4-2 and TRBJ1-5, with a tentative D call TRBD1 (6 bases). V lost 0 bases and J lost 4, with 13 bases in between. CDR1 and CDR2 from the germline V gene are LGHNA and YNFKEQ. The CDR3 runs to 16 residues.

This clone showed up just once. V and J are TRBV5-1 and TRBJ2-3; TRBD1 matches at 7 bases. V lost 5 bases and J lost 5; bases outside the gene matches: 2. Germline-derived CDR1 and CDR2 are SGHRS and YFSETQ. The CDR3 totals 12 residues. This chain's CDR3 is CASSNRGDTQYF. The CDR3 DNA sequence: TGCGCCAGCAGTAACAGGGGAGATACGCAGTATTTT.

This chain links TRBV6-5 with TRBJ2-2, with TRBD1 as a possible D gene (5 bases). This CDR3 has 13 residues. The V gene's germline CDR1 is MNHEY and CDR2 SVGAGI. Trimming removed 5 bases at V and 3 bases at J, with 7 bases between. CDR3 in DNA: TGTGCCAGCAGTGAAGGGGACACCGGGGAGCTGTTTTTT. Protein: CASSEGDTGELFF.

J is TRBJ2-3 and V is TRBV7-8; D remains ambiguous. The germline gives CDR1 SGHVS, CDR2 FQNEAQ. This CDR3 contains 13 residues. V was trimmed by 4 bases and J by 2 bases, leaving 7 bases between them. This CDR3 reads CASSSQTTDTQYF. CDR3 sequence (DNA): TGTGCCAGCAGCTCACAGACCACAGATACGCAGTATTTT.

V is TRBV27 and J is TRBJ2-3; D may be TRBD2 (5 bases). The CDR3 totals 15 residues. The V end lost 2 bases, the J end lost 3 bases, and 12 bases lay between the germline ends. Germline values: CDR1 MNHEY, CDR2 SMNVEV (reference sequence). CDR3 DNA sequence: TGTGCCAGCAGTTTACCGAGCGGACCTACAGATACGCAGTATTTT. Translated: CASSLPSGPTDTQYF.

The genes are TRBV7-9 and TRBJ2-7; D gene ambiguous. Germline V gene sequence: CDR1 SEHNR, CDR2 FQNEAQ (reference sequence). This CDR3 is built from 14 residues. Trimming shortened V by 1 base and J by 6 bases, and 13 bases separated the two germline ends. The chain's CDR3 is CASSLDAADGEQYF. The CDR3, as DNA: TGTGCCAGCAGCTTAGATGCAGCCGACGGCGAGCAGTACTTC. The whole variable domain, remainder taken from reference TRBV7-9 and TRBJ2-7, is DTGVSQNPRHKITKRGQNVTFRCDPISEHNRLYWYRQTLGQGPEFLTYFQNEAQLEKSRLLSDRFSAERPKGSFSTLEIQRTEQGDSAMYLCASSLDAADGEQYFGPGTRLTVT.

This chain joins TRBV7-3 and TRBJ1-1; TRBD1 matches 8 bases. Germline trimming cut 5 bases from V and 6 bases from J; bases unmatched to any gene: 8. The CDR3 runs 14 residues. Germline values: CDR1 SGHTA, CDR2 FQGTGA. In DNA form, the CDR3 reads TGTGCCAGCAGCCTCCGACAGGGGTCGTCTGAAGCTTTCTTT. It yields the protein CASSLRQGSSEAFF.

The chain recombines TRBV6-1 with TRBJ2-7; a weak D match, TRBD2 (6 bases). Trimming shortened V by 6 bases and J by 1 base, and 10 bases separated the two germline ends. CDR1 is MNHNS, CDR2 SASEGT, per germline. This CDR3 contains 13 residues. The DNA for the CDR3 is TGTGCCAGCAGGGAGGCGGGGTCCTACGAGCAGTACTTC. As protein: CASREAGSYEQYF.

This chain joins TRBV9 and TRBJ2-1; 10 bases fit TRBD2. V trimming: 2 bases; J trimming: 8 bases; junction bases outside the gene matches: 10. Germline V CDR1 and CDR2: SGDLS, YYNGEE. The CDR3 is 16 residues long. CDR3 residues: CASSVAGASGGHEQFF. The CDR3, as DNA: TGTGCCAGCAGCGTCGCGGGGGCTAGCGGGGGACATGAGCAGTTCTTC.

V usage is TRBV5-1 and J usage is TRBJ2-3, with TRBD2 as a possible D gene (6 bases). Germline V gives CDR1 SGHRS, CDR2 YFSETQ. This CDR3 has 15 amino acids. V lost 1 base and J lost 3, with 12 bases in between. The CDR3 is CASSLRPGETDTQYF. Here the CDR3 DNA reads TGCGCCAGCAGCTTGCGGCCGGGGGAGACAGATACGCAGTATTTT.

This clone showed up just a few times. This sample includes further DNA sequences coding for the same CDR3. The CDR3 bases are TGTGCCAGCAGCCTACCCAGGGGCTACGAGCAGTACTTC. Translating gives CASSLPRGYEQYF. The chain has TRBV28 and TRBJ2-7; D is possibly TRBD1 (6 bases). V was shortened by 6 bases and J by 3 bases, with 12 bases between the two germline ends. From germline, CDR1 is MDHEN and CDR2 SYDVKM. The CDR3 is 13 residues long. The entire variable domain, with the rest obtained from reference TRBV28 and TRBJ2-7, is as follows: DVKVTQSSRYLVKRTGEKVFLECVQDMDHENMFWYRQDPGLGLRLIYFSYDVKMKEKGDIPEGYSVSREKKERFSLILESASTNQTSMYLCASSLPRGYEQYFGPGTRLTVT.

The rearrangement links TRBV28 to TRBJ2-5; no clear D gene. This CDR3 is 13 amino acids long. Trimming took off 3 bases at V and 5 bases at J, with 10 bases between the two ends. The germline V gene has CDR1 MDHEN and CDR2 SYDVKM. CDR3 region: CASSLPWAETQYF. For the CDR3, the DNA is TGTGCCAGCAGTTTGCCATGGGCGGAGACCCAGTACTTC.

The chain recombines TRBV27 with TRBJ2-7; 16 positions match TRBD2. Germline V gene lookup returns CDR1 MNHEY and CDR2 SMNVEV (reference sequence). The CDR3 is made up of 16 amino acids. Trimming at V came to 5 bases and at J to 6 bases, leaving 7 bases not matched to a gene. CDR3 sequence: CASSLGLAGGLSEQYF. The CDR3 nucleotides read TGTGCCAGCAGTCTGGGACTAGCGGGAGGGTTGAGCGAGCAGTACTTC.

The chain carries TRBV14 and TRBJ2-3; D possibly matches TRBD1 or TRBD2 (5 bases each). Germline V gives CDR1 SGHDN, CDR2 FVKESK. CDR3 length: 17 amino acids. Trimming removed 5 bases at V and 2 bases at J, with 20 bases between. CDR3 nucleotide sequence: TGTGCCAGCAGCAACGGGACGGATCACCGGTCCACAGATACGCAGTATTTT. Its translation is CASSNGTDHRSTDTQYF.

The genes are TRBV21-1 and TRBJ1-2; the table assigns TRBD1, which was not confirmed against the DNA. TRBV21-1 corresponds to a pseudogene. The CDR3 consists of 16 residues. The CDR3 protein is CASSWTGGPPNYGYTF. The DNA of the CDR3 is TGTGCCAGCAGCTGGACAGGGGGCCCCCCTAACTATGGCTACACCTTC.

The chain carries TRBV9 and TRBJ1-2, with D possibly matching TRBD1 (6 bases). Germline-derived CDR1 and CDR2 are SGDLS and YYNGEE. Between the trimmed V and J ends, which lost 3 bases and 8 bases, there was a span of 11 bases. The CDR3 length is 12 residues. The CDR3: CASSAPGEGYTF. The CDR3 nucleotides are TGTGCCAGCAGCGCCCCAGGGGAAGGCTACACCTTC.

The V call is TRBV4-1, the J call TRBJ2-5; 13 nucleotides line up with TRBD2. CDR1 and CDR2 (germline): MGHRA, YSYEKL. The V segment lost 1 base and the J segment 5 bases; nucleotides outside the gene matches: 4. There are 16 residues in the CDR3. Here the CDR3 reads CASSQGLAGGGETQYF. Written as DNA, the CDR3 is TGCGCCAGCAGCCAAGGACTAGCGGGGGGCGGGGAGACCCAGTACTTC.

This chain uses TRBV18 with TRBJ1-6; 8 bases fit TRBD1. V was pared by 3 bases and J by 6 bases, with 10 bases of the junction left unmatched. Germline V gene data show CDR1 as KGHSH and CDR2 as LQKENI. This CDR3 is built from 17 residues. As DNA, the CDR3 is TGTGCCAGCTCACCCTTGACAGGGGACCTTCCTAATTCACCCCTCCACTTT. Protein sequence: CASSPLTGDLPNSPLHF. Full variable domain (outside the CDR3, taken from reference TRBV18 and TRBJ1-6): NAGVMQNPRHLVRRRGQEARLRCSPMKGHSHVYWYRQLPEEGLKFMVYLQKENIIDESGMPKERFSAEFPKEGPSILRIQQVVRGDSAAYFCASSPLTGDLPNSPLHFGNGTRLTVT.

This clone was seen a handful of times. The chain employs TRBV28 and TRBJ1-6; no reliable D call. The V end was cut by 6 bases, the J end by 7 bases, with 10 bases between. Germline V gene lookup returns CDR1 MDHEN and CDR2 SYDVKM. This CDR3 has 13 amino acids. CDR3 protein: CASRSEVNSPLHF. In nucleotides, the CDR3 is TGTGCCAGCAGGTCCGAGGTGAATTCACCCCTCCACTTT.